The 10 T cell receptor beta chains in this list originate from one sample, sequenced in a study of cytomegalovirus exposure and HLA in healthy donors (dated by TCRdb to between 2016 and 2019). Library preparation used the immunoSEQ multiplex PCR assay. For the multiplex PCR, a mixture combining 60 forward primers for TCR Vbeta segments and 13 reverse primers for TCR Jbeta segments was used. The table comes from immuneACCESS by way of TCRdb, which keeps in-frame sequences with V and J called. Part of the clones is missing from these tables; in studies checked, under half for an unresolved V gene and the rest for unknown reasons. Counted in this sample were around 180,000 clones; 78% of them appeared once. The ten most abundant clones make up 4.5% to 7.5% of the sample. The sample comprised PBMCs. All receptors come from a woman in her twenties or thirties in good health and CMV-seropositive.

This chain joins TRBV6-5 and TRBJ2-2, with TRBD2 identical over 8 bases. V lost 4 bases to trimming and J lost 1 base; unmatched junction nucleotides: 5. The CDR3 sequence is 16 residues long. Per germline, CDR1 MNHEY and CDR2 SVGAGI. This CDR3 is CASSFPAGGNTGELFF. For the CDR3, the DNA is TGTGCCAGCAGTTTCCCGGCGGGAGGGAACACCGGGGAGCTGTTTTTT.

The gene calls are TRBV5-4 and TRBJ2-5; D gene unclear. Germline CDR1 reads SGHNT; CDR2 reads YYREEE (reference sequence). V was pared by 5 bases and J by 1 base, with 12 bases between. This CDR3 region has 14 residues. The CDR3 loop reads CASRQSLLQETQYF. The CDR3 nucleotides are TGTGCCAGCAGACAATCGTTGCTCCAAGAGACCCAGTACTTC.

Written as DNA, the CDR3 is TGTGCCATCAGTGATCCCCCGACAAGCTCCTACGAGCAGTACTTC. It codes for CAISDPPTSSYEQYF. This chain links TRBV10-3 with TRBJ2-7, with no clear D. Trimming took off 3 bases at V and 0 bases at J, with 12 bases between the two ends. This CDR3 comprises 15 residues. Germline values: CDR1 ENHRY, CDR2 SYGVKD.

The rearrangement uses TRBV7-2 and TRBJ2-3; 9 positions agree with TRBD1. V shed 3 bases, J shed 3 bases, and the junction held 10 bases outside the gene matches. The germline V gene encodes CDR1 SGHTA and CDR2 FQGNSA. The CDR3 spans 17 residues. The CDR3 sequence: CASSFVLGDRDTDTQYF. Here the CDR3 DNA reads TGTGCCAGCAGCTTCGTTTTAGGGGACAGGGATACAGATACGCAGTATTTT.

On this clone: Sequence at one end of the junction differs from germline and may be a read error. The V gene is TRBV7-7, the J gene TRBJ2-5; 7 nucleotides line up with TRBD1. Germline V gene data show CDR1 as SSHAT and CDR2 as FNYEAQ (reference sequence). The CDR3 runs to 13 residues. The CDR3 loop reads CASSSDRAETQYF. The CDR3 bases are TGTGCTAGCAGCTCAGACAGGGCGGAGACCCAGTACTTC.

V gene TRBV19 combines with J gene TRBJ1-6; D gene unclear. V dropped 3 bases and J dropped 10 bases, with 13 bases sitting between them. The CDR3 loop spans 14 amino acids. Germline assignment: CDR1 LNHDA and CDR2 SQIVND (reference sequence). This CDR3 is CASSMRHTFSPLHF. CDR3 in DNA: TGTGCCAGTAGTATGAGGCACACATTCTCACCCCTCCACTTT. The variable domain in full, with the rest retrieved from reference TRBV19 and TRBJ1-6, is DGGITQSPKYLFRKEGQNVTLSCEQNLNHDAMYWYRQDPGQGLRLIYYSQIVNDFQKGDIAEGYSVSREKKESFPLTVTSAQKNPTAFYLCASSMRHTFSPLHFGNGTRLTVT.

J is TRBJ2-1 and V is TRBV6-1, with TRBD2 identical over 9 bases. The germline gives CDR1 MNHNS, CDR2 SASEGT. Unmatched junction bases numbered 9, after V lost 8 bases and J lost 4 bases. The CDR3 is 15 residues long. CDR3 in amino acids: CASQRDSGSYNEQFF. The CDR3 bases are TGTGCCAGCCAGCGAGATAGCGGGAGTTACAATGAGCAGTTCTTC.

This clone was observed once. The chain is built from TRBV2 and TRBJ2-1, with TRBD1 as a possible D gene (6 bases). Germline CDR1 and CDR2: SNHLY and FYNNEI. Trimming left V 6 bases short and J 0 bases short, with 12 bases between. The CDR3 is 15 residues long. Here the CDR3 DNA reads TGTGCCAGCAGAAGACAGGATTCCTCCTACAATGAGCAGTTCTTC. Amino acids: CASRRQDSSYNEQFF.

The chain couples TRBV19 to TRBJ2-7, with 8 positions matching TRBD1. V trimming: 5 bases; J trimming: 4 bases; junction bases outside the gene matches: 10. CDR3 length: 15 amino acids. Per germline, CDR1 LNHDA and CDR2 SQIVND (reference sequence). CDR3 loop: CASSRGQGKGYEQYF. The CDR3 region has the DNA TGTGCCAGTAGTCGTGGACAGGGAAAGGGGTACGAGCAGTACTTC.

Worth noting for this clone: A read error may produce the germline difference seen at one junction end. The chain couples TRBV4-2 to TRBJ2-1; possibly TRBD2 for D (5 bases). The CDR3 totals 15 residues. CDR1 LGHNA and CDR2 YNFKEQ come from the germline V gene. CDR3: CASSQETDSNNEQFF. The CDR3 DNA reads as TGTGCCAGCAGCCAAGAAACGGACTCCAACAATGAGCAGTTCTTC.